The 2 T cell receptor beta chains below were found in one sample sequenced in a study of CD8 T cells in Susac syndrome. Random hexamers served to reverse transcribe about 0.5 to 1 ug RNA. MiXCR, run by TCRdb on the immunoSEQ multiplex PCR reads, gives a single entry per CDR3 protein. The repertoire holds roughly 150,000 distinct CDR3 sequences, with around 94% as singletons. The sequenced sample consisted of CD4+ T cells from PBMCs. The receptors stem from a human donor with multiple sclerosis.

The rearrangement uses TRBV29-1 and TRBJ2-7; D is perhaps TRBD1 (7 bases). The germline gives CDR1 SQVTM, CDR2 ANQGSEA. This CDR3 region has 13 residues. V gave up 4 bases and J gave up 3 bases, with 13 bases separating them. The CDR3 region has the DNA TGCAGCGTTGTGGGCAGGGGGGTCTACGAGCAGTACTTC. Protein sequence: CSVVGRGVYEQYF.

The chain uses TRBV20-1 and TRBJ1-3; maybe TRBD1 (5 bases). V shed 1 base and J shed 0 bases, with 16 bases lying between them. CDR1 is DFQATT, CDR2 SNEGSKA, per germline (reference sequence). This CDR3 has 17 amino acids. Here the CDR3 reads CSARVVRPGGSGNTIYF. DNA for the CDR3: TGCAGTGCTAGAGTGGTTAGGCCCGGGGGCTCTGGAAACACCATATATTTT.